This entry describes one T cell receptor (beta chain). No antigen is known for it. The record originates from a study of T cell responses to AZD1222 COVID-19 vaccine. Study in general: Pooling was applied to second doses at about 4 or about 12 weeks.

Study observations and caveats: Recipients of two AZD1222 doses showed rising Spike-specific TCR breadth and depth. Clonal diversity may have been underestimated, and the donors were mostly white British, with more females than males.

This CDR3 has 16 amino acids. V lost 0 bases to trimming and J lost 4 bases; unmatched junction nucleotides: 8. Germline V gene data show CDR1 as SGHNT and CDR2 as YENEEA. Assay: immunoSEQ multiplex PCR; the TCRdb copy retains only in-frame clones and omits some. The sample consists of 95,000 or so clones, about 88% of them appearing once. This chain uses TRBV11-3 with TRBJ2-5; 7 positions match TRBD1. Sequenced here: peripheral blood, sampled on day 0 of AZD1222 vaccination. This TCR was recovered from an adult in good health. CDR3 coding DNA: TGTGCCAGCAGCTTAGAATCGGCAGGGGGTAGAGAGACCCAGTACTTC. The encoded protein is CASSLESAGGRETQYF.